The 21 T cell receptor beta chains listed next were all sequenced from one sample in a study of cytomegalovirus exposure and HLA in healthy donors. This table comes from immunoSEQ multiplex PCR, and its TCRdb copy is limited to in-frame clones, with some not included. Of roughly 75,000 clones detected, approximately 93% appear once; the ten largest clones hold 3.3%. The sequencing input was PBMCs. Receptor source: a woman younger than 35 in good health and CMV-seropositive.

V is TRBV6-5 and J is TRBJ2-7; TRBD2 is a possible D gene (5 bases). With 8 bases removed from V and 4 bases from J, the gap between germline ends came to 15 bases. This CDR3 comprises 13 residues. Germline-derived CDR1 and CDR2 are MNHEY and SVGAGI. DNA of the CDR3: TGTGCCAGCCACCGGGGTGGGTGGTACGAGCAGTACTTC. Translation gives CASHRGGWYEQYF.

The DNA of the CDR3 is TGTGCCAGCTGCCCGTCTAGGGAGACCCAGTACTTC. Residues: CASCPSRETQYF. This chain joins TRBV2 and TRBJ2-5; no definite D call. The V and J ends lost 8 bases and 5 bases respectively, with 12 bases between them. The germline V gene has CDR1 SNHLY and CDR2 FYNNEI. This CDR3 region has 12 residues.

The V call is TRBV9, the J call TRBJ2-3, with D perhaps matching TRBD2 (5 bases). Germline values: CDR1 SGDLS, CDR2 YYNGEE. With 4 bases removed from V and 5 bases from J, the gap between germline ends came to 20 bases. The CDR3 consists of 16 residues. In DNA form, the CDR3 reads TGTGCCAGCAGCCTAGACGGGCGGGCCCAGCAAGATACGCAGTATTTT. Its translation: CASSLDGRAQQDTQYF.

The chain carries TRBV4-1 and TRBJ2-1; TRBD2 aligns across 9 bases. The CDR3 spans 14 residues. Trimming cost V 3 bases and J 8 bases; bases outside gene matches: 5. Germline V gene data show CDR1 as MGHRA and CDR2 as YSYEKL. The CDR3 loop reads CASSQAGGLDEQFF. CDR3 nucleotides: TGCGCCAGCAGCCAGGCGGGAGGGTTGGATGAGCAGTTCTTC.

V is TRBV7-6 and J is TRBJ2-4; 14 positions match TRBD2. The CDR3 has 19 residues. Germline CDR1 and CDR2: SGHVS and FNYEAQ. V shed 3 bases, J shed 3 bases, and the junction held 10 bases outside the gene matches. CDR3 region: CASSLTSGRAHWDKNIQYF. The CDR3 nucleotides read TGTGCCAGCAGCTTGACTAGCGGGAGGGCCCATTGGGACAAAAACATTCAGTACTTC.

The J gene is TRBJ2-5, the V gene TRBV23-1; a weak D match, TRBD1 (6 bases). TRBV23-1 is assigned to the ORF class and has an uncertain function. This CDR3 is built from 20 residues. V gave up 0 bases and J gave up 7 bases, with 30 bases separating them. Here the CDR3 reads CASSQSGHPGRWLGAGTQYF. CDR3 sequence (DNA): TGCGCCAGCAGTCAATCGGGACACCCCGGGCGGTGGTTGGGGGCGGGGACCCAGTACTTC.

The rearrangement joins TRBV27 to TRBJ1-2; D gene unclear. Trimming left V 2 bases short and J 7 bases short, with 17 bases between. This CDR3 has 15 amino acids. Per germline, CDR1 MNHEY and CDR2 SMNVEV (reference sequence). CDR3 loop: CASSLVWAGRGGYTF. The CDR3 nucleotides read TGTGCCAGCAGTTTAGTGTGGGCTGGGAGAGGTGGCTACACCTTC.

V is TRBV29-1 and J is TRBJ2-7, with D possibly being TRBD2 (6 bases). CDR3 length: 12 residues. The germline V gene has CDR1 SQVTM and CDR2 ANQGSEA. V was trimmed by 6 bases and J by 3 bases, leaving 12 bases between them. This chain's CDR3 is CSVGGASYEQYF. In DNA form, the CDR3 reads TGCAGCGTGGGGGGAGCCAGCTACGAGCAGTACTTC.

V gene TRBV7-2 combines with J gene TRBJ2-1, with a possible D match to TRBD2 (7 bases). CDR3 size: 16 residues. Between the trimmed V and J ends, which lost 2 bases and 9 bases, there was a span of 20 bases. CDR1 is SGHTA and CDR2 is FQGNSA in the germline V gene. The CDR3 reads CASSLNYAGATAEQFF. CDR3 in DNA: TGTGCCAGCAGCTTAAATTACGCGGGGGCGACGGCTGAGCAGTTCTTC.

The chain couples TRBV27 to TRBJ2-7; possibly TRBD1 for D (5 bases). Germline V lookup: CDR1 MNHEY, CDR2 SMNVEV (reference sequence). Between the trimmed V and J ends, which lost 3 bases and 2 bases, there was a span of 8 bases. CDR3 size: 13 residues. CDR3 sequence reads: CASSFGRAYEQYF. The CDR3 coding sequence is TGTGCCAGCAGTTTCGGCAGGGCCTACGAGCAGTACTTC.

The chain employs TRBV6-5 and TRBJ1-1; 8 bases align to TRBD1. Germline lookup yields CDR1 MNHEY and CDR2 SVGAGI. This CDR3 has 14 amino acids. With 6 bases clipped from V and 7 bases from J, the junction kept 10 bases outside the gene matches. The CDR3 DNA follows: TGTGCCAGCAGAACCGGGACAGGCGCGCTTGAAGCTTTCTTT. Encoded protein: CASRTGTGALEAFF.

The chain uses TRBV27 and TRBJ2-1; weak D call: TRBD2 (6 bases). Germline V CDR1 and CDR2: MNHEY, SMNVEV (reference sequence). V was clipped by 10 bases and J by 12 bases, with 22 bases between them. The CDR3 has 13 residues. CDR3 amino acids: CATHSGSGEPQFF. CDR3 sequence (DNA): TGTGCCACCCATTCGGGTAGCGGAGAGCCGCAGTTCTTC.

This chain links TRBV30 with TRBJ2-2; a weak D match, TRBD2 (7 bases). Trimming removed 5 bases at V and 7 bases at J, with 20 bases between. The CDR3 contains 15 residues. Looked up from germline, CDR1 is GTSNPN and CDR2 is SVGIG (reference sequence). DNA for the CDR3: TGTGCCTGGGGCTGGGGTACGGGGGGCCTCGGGGAGCTGTTTTTT. Protein product: CAWGWGTGGLGELFF.

The J gene is TRBJ2-1, the V gene TRBV7-9, with 8 bases that match TRBD1. Trimming cost V 3 bases and J 8 bases; bases outside gene matches: 6. Germline CDR1 and CDR2: SEHNR and FQNEAQ (reference sequence). The CDR3 totals 14 residues. The CDR3 DNA reads TGTGCCAGCAGCTTCCTGGACAGGGACGATGAGCAGTTCTTC. It codes for CASSFLDRDDEQFF. Complete variable domain (other parts from reference TRBV7-9 and TRBJ2-1): DTGVSQNPRHKITKRGQNVTFRCDPISEHNRLYWYRQTLGQGPEFLTYFQNEAQLEKSRLLSDRFSAERPKGSFSTLEIQRTEQGDSAMYLCASSFLDRDDEQFFGPGTRLTVL.

The rearrangement joins TRBV28 to TRBJ2-7; 10 bases are shared with TRBD1. The CDR3 loop spans 13 amino acids. CDR1 is MDHEN and CDR2 is SYDVKM in the germline V gene. Trimming cost V 5 bases and J 6 bases; bases outside gene matches: 4. The CDR3 DNA sequence: TGTGCCAGCAGTAAAGGACAGGGGGGCGAGCAGTACTTC. Encoded protein: CASSKGQGGEQYF.

The chain combines TRBV30 with TRBJ1-6; 7 nucleotides agree with TRBD1. Trimming took 5 bases from V and 4 from J; bases not matched to a gene: 2. The CDR3 totals 13 residues. Germline CDR1 reads GTSNPN; CDR2 reads SVGIG (reference sequence). The DNA for the CDR3 is TGTGCCTGGCAGGGGGGATATAATTCACCCCTCCACTTT. This gives the protein CAWQGGYNSPLHF. Complete variable domain (other parts from reference TRBV30 and TRBJ1-6): SQTIHQWPATLVQPVGSPLSLECTVEGTSNPNLYWYRQAAGRGLQLLFYSVGIGQISSEVPQNLSASRPQDRQFILSSKKLLLSDSGFYLCAWQGGYNSPLHFGNGTRLTVT.

J is TRBJ1-1 and V is TRBV5-1; D remains ambiguous. Germline values: CDR1 SGHRS, CDR2 YFSETQ. V lost 0 bases and J 3 bases, leaving 12 bases between the germline ends. The CDR3 is made up of 15 amino acids. Here the CDR3 DNA reads TGCGCCAGCAGCTTGGATCCGGGTGAGGACACTGAAGCTTTCTTT. This gives the protein CASSLDPGEDTEAFF.

The chain is built from TRBV4-3 and TRBJ1-5; the D gene is possibly TRBD1 (6 bases). The CDR3 totals 14 residues. V lost 3 bases and J lost 3, with 9 bases in between. The germline gives CDR1 LGHNA, CDR2 YSLEER. In nucleotides, the CDR3 is TGCGCCAGCAGCCAGGACAGCATCAATCAGCCCCAGCATTTT. Protein: CASSQDSINQPQHF.

The gene calls are TRBV4-3 and TRBJ1-1; TRBD1 aligns across 7 bases. CDR3 length: 14 amino acids. The V segment lost 0 bases and the J segment 6 bases; nucleotides outside the gene matches: 4. Germline V gene sequence: CDR1 LGHNA, CDR2 YSLEER. The CDR3 sequence is CASSQERDRSEAFF. The CDR3 coding sequence is TGCGCCAGCAGCCAAGAGCGGGACAGATCTGAAGCTTTCTTT.

The rearrangement joins TRBV7-2 to TRBJ2-7, with 7 positions matching TRBD1. Germline CDR1 and CDR2: SGHTA and FQGNSA. The CDR3 loop spans 15 amino acids. The V and J ends lost 2 bases and 3 bases, in that order; junction bases with no gene match: 7. The CDR3 nucleotides read TGTGCCAGCAGCTTAAATAGGGGGCGCGGCTACGAGCAGTACTTC. This codes for CASSLNRGRGYEQYF. The whole variable domain, filled in from reference TRBV7-2 and TRBJ2-7, reads GAGVSQSPSNKVTEKGKDVELRCDPISGHTALYWYRQSLGQGLEFLIYFQGNSAPDKSGLPSDRFSAERTGGSVSTLTIQRTQQEDSAVYLCASSLNRGRGYEQYFGPGTRLTVT.

The chain recombines TRBV6-5 with TRBJ2-5; possibly TRBD1 for D (6 bases). This CDR3 contains 13 residues. The V end was cut by 0 bases, the J end by 13 bases, with 15 bases between. Germline V gene lookup returns CDR1 MNHEY and CDR2 SVGAGI. CDR3 nucleotide sequence: TGTGCCAGCAGTTACTCTTCCACAGGGATATGGTACTTC. This encodes CASSYSSTGIWYF.